The T cell receptor beta chain described here comes from a study of blood T cell repertoires in COVID-19. The CDR3 is made up of 14 amino acids. V lost 6 bases and J 0 bases, leaving 8 bases between the germline ends. Germline lookup yields CDR1 MNHEY and CDR2 SVGAGI. Clones were read by immunoSEQ multiplex PCR, and TCRdb kept only the in-frame ones, dropping some. The sample shows fewer than 300,000 clones, roughly nine tenths of them seen only once. This clonotype was sampled from a woman aged 25 to 39 with COVID-19, enrolled during active disease. This sequence joins TRBV6-5 and TRBJ2-2, with a possible D match to TRBD1 (5 bases). Sequenced material: peripheral blood. CDR3 sequence reads: CASRGPANTGELFF. CDR3 nucleotides: TGTGCCAGCAGGGGGCCCGCGAACACCGGGGAGCTGTTTTTT.